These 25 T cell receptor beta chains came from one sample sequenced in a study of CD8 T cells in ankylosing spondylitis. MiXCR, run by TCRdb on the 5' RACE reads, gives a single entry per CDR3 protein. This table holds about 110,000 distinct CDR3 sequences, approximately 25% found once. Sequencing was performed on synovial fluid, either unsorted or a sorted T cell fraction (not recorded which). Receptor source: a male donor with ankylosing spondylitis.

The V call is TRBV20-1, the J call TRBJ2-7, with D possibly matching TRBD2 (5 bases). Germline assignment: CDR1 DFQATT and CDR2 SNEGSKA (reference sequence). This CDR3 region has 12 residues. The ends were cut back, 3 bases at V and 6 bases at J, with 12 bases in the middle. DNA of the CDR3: TGCAGTGCTAGGTCGGGGAATCTCGAGCAGTACGTC. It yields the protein CSARSGNLEQYV.

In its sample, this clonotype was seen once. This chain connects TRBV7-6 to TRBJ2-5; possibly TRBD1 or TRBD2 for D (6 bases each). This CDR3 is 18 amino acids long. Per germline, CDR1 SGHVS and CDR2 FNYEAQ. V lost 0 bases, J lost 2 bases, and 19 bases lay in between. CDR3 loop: CASSLAPPGQGRQETQYF. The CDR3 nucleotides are TGTGCCAGCAGCTTAGCCCCGCCGGGGCAGGGGAGGCAAGAGACCCAGTACTTC.

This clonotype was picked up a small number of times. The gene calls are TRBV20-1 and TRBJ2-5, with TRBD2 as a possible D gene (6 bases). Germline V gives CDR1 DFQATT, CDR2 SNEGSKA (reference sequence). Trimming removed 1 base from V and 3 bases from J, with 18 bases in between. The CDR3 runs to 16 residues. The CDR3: CSARADRDLVKETQYF. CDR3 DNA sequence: TGCAGTGCTAGAGCAGACCGGGACTTAGTCAAAGAGACCCAGTACTTC.

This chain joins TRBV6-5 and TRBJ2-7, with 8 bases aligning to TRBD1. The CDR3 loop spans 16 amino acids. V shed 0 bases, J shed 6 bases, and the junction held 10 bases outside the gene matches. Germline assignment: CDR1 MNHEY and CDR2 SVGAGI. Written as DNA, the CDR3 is TGTGCCAGCAGTTACTCGCCACAGGGGGGCTTGAGCGAGCAGTACTTC. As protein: CASSYSPQGGLSEQYF.

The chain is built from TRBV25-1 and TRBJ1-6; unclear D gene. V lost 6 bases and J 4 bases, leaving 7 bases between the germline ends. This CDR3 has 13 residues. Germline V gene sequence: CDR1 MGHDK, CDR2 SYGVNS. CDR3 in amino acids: CASRGNYNSPLHF. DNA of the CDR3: TGTGCCAGCAGGGGTAATTATAATTCACCCCTCCACTTT.

CDR3 in DNA: TGCGCCAGCAGCAACCGGGACAGGGGTCGAAATGAGCAGTTCTTC. Its translation is CASSNRDRGRNEQFF. V is TRBV5-1 and J is TRBJ2-1; 10 bases line up with TRBD1. CDR1 is SGHRS and CDR2 is YFSETQ in the germline V gene. The CDR3 totals 15 residues. V dropped 4 bases and J dropped 7; count of bases not matched to a gene: 8. The full variable domain, with the rest looked up from reference TRBV5-1 and TRBJ2-1, is KAGVTQTPRYLIKTRGQQVTLSCSPISGHRSVSWYQQTPGQGLQFLFEYFSETQRNKGNFPGRFSGRQFSNSRSEMNVSTLELGDSALYLCASSNRDRGRNEQFFGPGTRLTVL.

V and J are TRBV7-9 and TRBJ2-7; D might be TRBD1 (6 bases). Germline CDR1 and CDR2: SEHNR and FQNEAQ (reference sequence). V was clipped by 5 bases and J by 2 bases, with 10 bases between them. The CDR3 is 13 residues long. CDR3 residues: CASSTTGTYEQYV. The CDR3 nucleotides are TGTGCCAGCAGCACCACAGGGACCTACGAGCAGTACGTC.

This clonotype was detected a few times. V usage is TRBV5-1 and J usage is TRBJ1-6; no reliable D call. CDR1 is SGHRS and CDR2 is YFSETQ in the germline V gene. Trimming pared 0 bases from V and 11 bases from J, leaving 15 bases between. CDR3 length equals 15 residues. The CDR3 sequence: CASSLDSLITTPLHF. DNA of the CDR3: TGCGCCAGCAGCTTGGACAGCCTGATAACGACACCCCTCCACTTT.

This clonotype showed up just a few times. CDR3 sequence: CSAPLANEQFF. The DNA for the CDR3 is TGCAGTGCCCCCCTCGCCAATGAGCAGTTCTTC. The chain combines TRBV20-1 with TRBJ2-1; no definite D call. CDR1 and CDR2 (germline): DFQATT, SNEGSKA (reference sequence). CDR3 length: 11 amino acids. V dropped 6 bases and J dropped 6 bases, with 9 bases sitting between them.

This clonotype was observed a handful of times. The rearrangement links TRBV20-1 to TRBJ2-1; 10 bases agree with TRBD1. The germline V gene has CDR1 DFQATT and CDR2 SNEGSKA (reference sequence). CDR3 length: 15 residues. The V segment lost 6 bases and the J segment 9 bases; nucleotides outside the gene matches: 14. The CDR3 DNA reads TGCAGTGCCTGGGGAAGGGACAGGGGTATAGGTGAGCAGTTCTTC. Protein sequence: CSAWGRDRGIGEQFF.

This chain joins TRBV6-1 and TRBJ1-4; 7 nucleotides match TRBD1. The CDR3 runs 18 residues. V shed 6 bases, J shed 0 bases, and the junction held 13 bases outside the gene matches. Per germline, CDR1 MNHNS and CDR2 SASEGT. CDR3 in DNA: TGTGCCAGCAGCCATTTCCGGGACAGAGGATCAACTAATGAAAAACTGTTTTTT. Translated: CASSHFRDRGSTNEKLFF.

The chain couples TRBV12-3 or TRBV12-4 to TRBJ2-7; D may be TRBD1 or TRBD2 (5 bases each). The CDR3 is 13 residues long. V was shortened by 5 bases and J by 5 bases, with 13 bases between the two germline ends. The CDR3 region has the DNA TGTGCCAGCAGTACCAAGAGGGGCGACGAGCAGTACGTC. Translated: CASSTKRGDEQYV.

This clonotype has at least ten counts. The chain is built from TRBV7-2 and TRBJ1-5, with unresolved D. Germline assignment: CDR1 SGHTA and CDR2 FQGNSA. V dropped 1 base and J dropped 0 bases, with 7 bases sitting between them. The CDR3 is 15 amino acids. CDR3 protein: CASSLDRSSNQPQHF. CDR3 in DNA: TGTGCCAGCAGCTTAGATCGCAGTAGCAATCAGCCCCAGCATTTT.

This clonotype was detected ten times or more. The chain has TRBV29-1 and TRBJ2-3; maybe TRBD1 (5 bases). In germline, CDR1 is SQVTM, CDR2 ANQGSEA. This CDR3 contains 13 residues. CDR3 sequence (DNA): TGCGGAAGCTTCGACAGCTACACAGATACGCAGTATTTT. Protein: CGSFDSYTDTQYF.

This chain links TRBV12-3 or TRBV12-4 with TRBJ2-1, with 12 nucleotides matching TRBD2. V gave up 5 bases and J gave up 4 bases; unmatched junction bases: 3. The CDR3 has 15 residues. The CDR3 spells CASSRLAGEYNEQFF. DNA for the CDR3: TGTGCCAGCAGTCGACTAGCGGGAGAGTACAATGAGCAGTTCTTC.

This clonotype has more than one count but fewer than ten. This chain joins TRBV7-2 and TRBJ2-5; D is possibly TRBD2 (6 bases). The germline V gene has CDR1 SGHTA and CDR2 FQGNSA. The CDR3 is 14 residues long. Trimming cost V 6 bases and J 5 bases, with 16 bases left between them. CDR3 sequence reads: CASSSGLSRETQYF. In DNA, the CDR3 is TGTGCCAGCAGTTCGGGACTCAGCCGGGAGACCCAGTACTTC. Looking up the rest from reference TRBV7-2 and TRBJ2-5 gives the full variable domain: GAGVSQSPSNKVTEKGKDVELRCDPISGHTALYWYRQSLGQGLEFLIYFQGNSAPDKSGLPSDRFSAERTGGSVSTLTIQRTQQEDSAVYLCASSSGLSRETQYFGPGTRLLVL.

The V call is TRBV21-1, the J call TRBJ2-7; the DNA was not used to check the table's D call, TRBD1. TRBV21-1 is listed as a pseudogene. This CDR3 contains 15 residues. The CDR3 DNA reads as TGTGCCCCCCCAGTGGCGTCGGACCATTACTACGAGCAGTACTTC. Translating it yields CAPPVASDHYYEQYF.

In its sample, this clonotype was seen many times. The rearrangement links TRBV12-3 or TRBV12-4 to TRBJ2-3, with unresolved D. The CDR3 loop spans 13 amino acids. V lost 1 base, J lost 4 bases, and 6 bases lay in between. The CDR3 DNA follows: TGTGCCAGCAGTTTAGGGGGTTCAGATACGCAGTATTTT. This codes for CASSLGGSDTQYF.

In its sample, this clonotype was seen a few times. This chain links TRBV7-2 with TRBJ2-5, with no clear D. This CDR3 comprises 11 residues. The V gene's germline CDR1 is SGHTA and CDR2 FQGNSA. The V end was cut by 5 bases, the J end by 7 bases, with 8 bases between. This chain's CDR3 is CASSDWGTQYF. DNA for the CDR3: TGTGCCAGCAGCGATTGGGGGACCCAGTACTTC.

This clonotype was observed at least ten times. Written as DNA, the CDR3 is TGTGCCAGCAGTTTTAGCCAGACCCAGTACTTC. Its protein product is CASSFSQTQYF. The chain employs TRBV12-3 or TRBV12-4 and TRBJ2-5; D unresolved. Trimming removed 3 bases from V and 6 bases from J, with 5 bases in between. This CDR3 contains 11 residues.

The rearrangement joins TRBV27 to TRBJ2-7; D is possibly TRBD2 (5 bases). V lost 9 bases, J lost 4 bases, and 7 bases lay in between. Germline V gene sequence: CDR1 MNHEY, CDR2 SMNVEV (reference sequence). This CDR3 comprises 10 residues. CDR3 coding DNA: TGTGCCAGTAGGAGGTACGAGCAGTACTTC. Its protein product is CASRRYEQYF.

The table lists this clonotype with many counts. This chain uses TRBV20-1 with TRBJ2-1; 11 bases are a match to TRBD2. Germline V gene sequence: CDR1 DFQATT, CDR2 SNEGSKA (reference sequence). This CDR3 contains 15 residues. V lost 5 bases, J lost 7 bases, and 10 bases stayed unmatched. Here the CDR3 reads CSAPPLAGAWNEQFF. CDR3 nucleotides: TGCAGTGCTCCCCCACTAGCGGGAGCCTGGAATGAGCAGTTCTTC.

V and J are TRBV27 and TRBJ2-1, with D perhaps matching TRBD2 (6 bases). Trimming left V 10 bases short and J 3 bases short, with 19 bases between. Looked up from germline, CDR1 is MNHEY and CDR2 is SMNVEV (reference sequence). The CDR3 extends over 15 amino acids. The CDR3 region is CATNKGRAGYNEQFF. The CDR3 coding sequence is TGTGCCACTAACAAAGGGCGAGCGGGCTACAATGAGCAGTTCTTC.

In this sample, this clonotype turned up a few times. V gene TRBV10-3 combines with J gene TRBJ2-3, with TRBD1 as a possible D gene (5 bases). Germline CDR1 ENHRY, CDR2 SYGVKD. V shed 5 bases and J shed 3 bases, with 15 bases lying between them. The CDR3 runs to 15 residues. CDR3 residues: CAISPDRVGTDTQYF. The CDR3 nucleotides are TGTGCCATCAGTCCCGACAGAGTAGGGACAGATACGCAGTATTTT.

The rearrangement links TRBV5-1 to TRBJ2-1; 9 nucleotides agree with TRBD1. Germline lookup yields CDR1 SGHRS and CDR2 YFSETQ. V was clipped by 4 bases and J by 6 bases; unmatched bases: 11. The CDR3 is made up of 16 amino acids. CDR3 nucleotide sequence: TGCGCCAGCAGCCTAGGGGACAGGGTGTTTTCCAATGAGCAGTTCTTC. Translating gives CASSLGDRVFSNEQFF.